The 18 T cell receptor beta chains listed next were all sequenced from one sample in a study of shared clonotypes between healthy human individuals. Some clones are missing from TCRdb's copy, which holds only in-frame ones; the method was immunoSEQ multiplex PCR. This sample yields 150,000 to 200,000 clones, of which 66% are seen a single time; more than 9% belongs to the top ten. The specimen was memory CD4+ T cells sorted from blood. The subset: CD45RA-negative fraction. The source of these receptors is a man aged 25-45 years in good health.

The V and J genes are TRBV29-1 and TRBJ2-3, with D possibly TRBD2 on 5 matching bases. The V gene lost 7 bases and the J gene lost 3 bases, with 17 bases spanning the gap. CDR1 SQVTM and CDR2 ANQGSEA come from the germline V gene. The CDR3 contains 14 residues. CDR3 region: CSATRRAATDTQYF. The CDR3, as DNA: TGCAGCGCCACCCGTAGAGCGGCTACAGATACGCAGTATTTT.

This clone was seen repeatedly, ten times or more. The J gene is TRBJ1-2, the V gene TRBV7-9; 7 nucleotides line up with TRBD1. J was trimmed by 7 bases and V by 5 bases; bases with no gene match: 16. Germline assignment: CDR1 SEHNR and CDR2 FQNEAQ (reference sequence). The CDR3 consists of 16 residues. CDR3 sequence reads: CASSPNLRQGEGGYTF. The CDR3 DNA sequence: TGTGCCAGCAGCCCTAACCTCAGACAGGGAGAGGGTGGCTACACCTTC.

Concerning this clone itself: Other DNA sequences of this sample code for an identical CDR3. V usage is TRBV5-1 and J usage is TRBJ2-1, with TRBD1 matching 9 bases. Germline loops: CDR1 SGHRS, CDR2 YFSETQ. The CDR3 has 14 residues. V trimming: 5 bases; J trimming: 4 bases; junction bases outside the gene matches: 4. The CDR3 loop is CASSPGTGYNEQFF. CDR3 DNA: TGCGCCAGCAGTCCCGGGACAGGGTACAATGAGCAGTTCTTC.

The chain combines TRBV5-6 with TRBJ1-1, with 8 bases matching TRBD1. V shed 7 bases, J shed 2 bases, and the junction held 7 bases outside the gene matches. There are 14 residues in the CDR3. Germline assignment: CDR1 SGHDT and CDR2 YYEEEE. The DNA of the CDR3 is TGTGCCAGCCCCGGACAGGGACTTAACACTGAAGCTTTCTTT. This translates into CASPGQGLNTEAFF.

In this sample, this clone turned up a few times. This chain uses TRBV9 with TRBJ2-1, with TRBD2 as a possible D gene (5 bases). Germline V gives CDR1 SGDLS, CDR2 YYNGEE. The CDR3 extends over 17 amino acids. Trimming stripped 4 bases from V and 0 bases from J, with 17 bases between. In DNA, the CDR3 is TGTGCCAGCAGCCCCGAAGGGTCGGGGAGCTCCTACAATGAGCAGTTCTTC. Its translation is CASSPEGSGSSYNEQFF.

The CDR3 sequence is CASRREGRLDEQFF. For the CDR3, the DNA is TGCGCCAGCAGGCGGGAGGGCCGTCTGGATGAGCAGTTCTTC. J is TRBJ2-1 and V is TRBV4-1; 9 bases fit TRBD2. The CDR3 is 14 amino acids. V trimming: 6 bases; J trimming: 8 bases; junction bases outside the gene matches: 8. Germline CDR1 MGHRA, CDR2 YSYEKL.

This clone is categorized as medium-sized. The chain employs TRBV2 and TRBJ1-5, with D perhaps TRBD1 (5 bases). Germline CDR1 reads SNHLY; CDR2 reads FYNNEI. V was trimmed by 4 bases and J by 7 bases, leaving 14 bases between them. The CDR3 runs 14 residues. CDR3 residues: CASSVGRGGQPQHF. The CDR3 nucleotides read TGTGCCAGCAGTGTGGGAAGGGGCGGACAGCCCCAGCATTTT.

This clone was observed a handful of times. V usage is TRBV29-1 and J usage is TRBJ1-2, with D perhaps matching TRBD1 (5 bases). With 5 bases removed from V and 7 bases from J, the gap between germline ends came to 11 bases. The CDR3 extends over 11 amino acids. Germline CDR1 and CDR2: SQVTM and ANQGSEA. This CDR3 reads CSVLGQGGYTF. The CDR3 bases are TGCAGCGTTTTAGGTCAGGGTGGCTACACCTTC. The full variable domain, with the rest looked up from reference TRBV29-1 and TRBJ1-2, is SAVISQKPSRDICQRGTSLTIQCQVDSQVTMMFWYRQQPGQSLTLIATANQGSEATYESGFVIDKFPISRPNLTFSTLTVSNMSPEDSSIYLCSVLGQGGYTFGSGTRLTVV.

The rearrangement uses TRBV7-9 and TRBJ2-1; 8 bases agree with TRBD2. Germline V gene sequence: CDR1 SEHNR, CDR2 FQNEAQ (reference sequence). The CDR3 contains 15 residues. The V segment lost 4 bases and the J segment 0 bases; nucleotides outside the gene matches: 2. CDR3 amino acids: CASSSGTSSYNEQFF. The CDR3 coding sequence is TGTGCCAGCAGCTCGGGGACTAGCTCCTACAATGAGCAGTTCTTC.

The V gene is TRBV5-1, the J gene TRBJ2-2, with D tentatively TRBD1 (5 bases). The germline V gene encodes CDR1 SGHRS and CDR2 YFSETQ. The CDR3 spans 17 residues. V was trimmed by 4 bases and J by 4 bases, leaving 20 bases between them. The DNA of the CDR3 is TGCGCCAGCAGCGGGGCGGATGGACACCTCCTCACCGGGGAGCTGTTTTTT. Amino acids: CASSGADGHLLTGELFF. The variable domain in full, completed from reference TRBV5-1 and TRBJ2-2, reads KAGVTQTPRYLIKTRGQQVTLSCSPISGHRSVSWYQQTPGQGLQFLFEYFSETQRNKGNFPGRFSGRQFSNSRSEMNVSTLELGDSALYLCASSGADGHLLTGELFFGEGSRLTVL.

This chain links TRBV10-3 with TRBJ2-5; 7 bases fit TRBD2. CDR1 and CDR2 (germline): ENHRY, SYGVKD. There are 13 residues in the CDR3. Losses at the gene ends were 6 bases for V and 2 bases for J; bases not matched to a gene: 3. The CDR3: CAISPSGQETQYF. The CDR3 DNA follows: TGTGCCATCAGCCCTAGCGGTCAAGAGACCCAGTACTTC.

The chain recombines TRBV28 with TRBJ1-5; 7 positions agree with TRBD1. The CDR3 is 15 amino acids. The germline CDR1 and CDR2 sequences are MDHEN and SYDVKM. The V gene end was trimmed by 6 bases and the J gene end by 3 bases; junction bases not matched to a gene: 8. The CDR3 region is CASSRPGQLNQPQHF. The CDR3 bases are TGTGCCAGCAGCCGGCCGGGACAGCTCAATCAGCCCCAGCATTTT. Filled out from reference TRBV28 and TRBJ1-5, the complete variable domain reads DVKVTQSSRYLVKRTGEKVFLECVQDMDHENMFWYRQDPGLGLRLIYFSYDVKMKEKGDIPEGYSVSREKKERFSLILESASTNQTSMYLCASSRPGQLNQPQHFGDGTRLSIL.

This clone was detected a few times. The chain uses TRBV5-1 and TRBJ2-1; D is possibly TRBD1 (6 bases). Germline lookup yields CDR1 SGHRS and CDR2 YFSETQ. The CDR3 covers 14 residues. V dropped 4 bases and J dropped 5 bases, with 13 bases sitting between them. CDR3 in amino acids: CASSGQGLNNEQFF. CDR3 bases: TGCGCCAGCAGCGGGCAGGGGCTGAACAATGAGCAGTTCTTC.

The chain combines TRBV18 with TRBJ2-3; a weak D match, TRBD2 (6 bases). This CDR3 comprises 15 residues. Trimming stripped 4 bases from V and 0 bases from J, with 11 bases between. The germline gives CDR1 KGHSH, CDR2 LQKENI. The CDR3 nucleotides read TGTGCCAGCTCACGGGGAGGCGGGAGCACAGATACGCAGTATTTT. Translation: CASSRGGGSTDTQYF.

This chain connects TRBV9 to TRBJ2-2, with D maybe TRBD2 (6 bases). There are 15 residues in the CDR3. Germline CDR1 is SGDLS and CDR2 is YYNGEE. V dropped 0 bases and J dropped 4 bases, with 10 bases sitting between them. This CDR3 is CASSVAGVVTGELFF. The CDR3 DNA sequence: TGTGCCAGCAGCGTAGCGGGAGTCGTCACCGGGGAGCTGTTTTTT.

The V gene is TRBV29-1, the J gene TRBJ2-1; D possibly corresponds to TRBD2 (6 bases). The V gene's germline CDR1 is SQVTM and CDR2 ANQGSEA. The CDR3 is 12 residues long. Trimming cost V 2 bases and J 10 bases, with 12 bases left between them. The CDR3 is CSVELGGDEQFF. In DNA, the CDR3 is TGCAGCGTTGAACTAGGAGGGGACGAGCAGTTCTTC.

This chain uses TRBV6-6 with TRBJ1-2; unclear D gene. In germline, CDR1 is MNHNY, CDR2 SVGAGI (reference sequence). The CDR3 spans 14 residues. Deletions cut 5 bases from V and 6 bases from J, with 16 bases between. In DNA, the CDR3 is TGTGCCAGCAGTCCCATTGAGGGTTCGGATGGCTACACCTTC. It specifies CASSPIEGSDGYTF.

This chain uses TRBV2 with TRBJ2-7; a possible D gene is TRBD2 (5 bases). Germline CDR1 reads SNHLY; CDR2 reads FYNNEI. CDR3 length: 12 amino acids. The V end lost 6 bases, the J end lost 2 bases, and 8 bases lay between the germline ends. The CDR3 is CASRWETYEQYF. DNA of the CDR3: TGTGCCAGCAGATGGGAGACCTACGAGCAGTACTTC.